Each of the 26 T cell receptor beta chains below was sequenced from the same sample in a study of T-cell memory formation after mild COVID-19. TCRdb reanalysed the 5' RACE reads using MiXCR and keeps one entry per CDR3 protein. The sample lists 200,000 to 300,000 distinct CDR3 sequences; approximately 9% were seen once. Specimen: PBMCs or a T cell subset sorted from them (not recorded which). All receptors derive from a young man who had mild COVID-19 (a few samples of this study predate the infection). Cell type and time point are not known.

The chain has TRBV5-1 and TRBJ1-6, with D perhaps matching TRBD1 (6 bases). Looked up from germline, CDR1 is SGHRS and CDR2 is YFSETQ. The CDR3 spans 16 residues. The ends were cut back, 0 bases at V and 7 bases at J, with 14 bases in the middle. CDR3 region: CASSLDAGAGNSPLHF. CDR3 DNA sequence: TGCGCCAGCAGCTTGGATGCGGGGGCCGGCAATTCACCCCTCCACTTT.

This clonotype showed up just a few times. The chain couples TRBV11-2 to TRBJ2-5, with D perhaps matching TRBD2 (7 bases). Germline V CDR1 and CDR2: SGHAT, FQNNGV. The CDR3 extends over 14 amino acids. V lost 4 bases and J 5 bases, leaving 14 bases between the germline ends. The CDR3 nucleotides read TGTGCCAGCAGCTCCGTGGGGGGGCGGGAGACCCAGTACTTC. As protein: CASSSVGGRETQYF.

This clonotype has a handful of counts. This rearrangement joins TRBV3-1 to TRBJ2-5; D tentatively reads TRBD1 or TRBD2 (5 bases each). V was pared by 1 base and J by 5 bases, with 14 bases between. CDR1 LGHDT and CDR2 YNNKEL come from the germline V gene (reference sequence). The CDR3 runs 15 residues. Here the CDR3 DNA reads TGTGCCAGCAGCCAAGTTCTGTCGGGGACGGAGACCCAGTACTTC. Its translation: CASSQVLSGTETQYF.

The gene calls are TRBV30 and TRBJ2-2; D unclear. Trimming shortened V by 6 bases and J by 1 base, and 9 bases separated the two germline ends. The CDR3 is 13 amino acids. The germline V gene has CDR1 GTSNPN and CDR2 SVGIG (reference sequence). The CDR3 spells CACESLNTGELFF. CDR3 in DNA: TGTGCCTGTGAATCACTGAACACCGGGGAGCTGTTTTTT.

This clonotype was detected ten times or more. CDR3 protein: CASSLPQFRPYEQYF. As DNA, the CDR3 is TGTGCCAGCAGCTTACCCCAGTTCCGACCCTACGAGCAGTACTTC. V gene TRBV7-9 combines with J gene TRBJ2-7; no firm D call. Germline CDR1 SEHNR, CDR2 FQNEAQ (reference sequence). The CDR3 is 15 amino acids. The germline V and J ends were trimmed by 2 bases and 2 bases, with 13 bases remaining between them.

There are a few counts of this clonotype. The rearrangement uses TRBV5-1 and TRBJ2-5, with 7 bases lining up with TRBD1. Germline V CDR1 and CDR2: SGHRS, YFSETQ. CDR3 length: 15 residues. With V trimmed by 3 bases and J by 4 bases, 9 bases remained unmatched. The CDR3 bases are TGCGCCAGCAGCTCTACAGGGGTACGGGGAGAGACCCAGTACTTC. It is translated as CASSSTGVRGETQYF.

For this clonotype: The junction differs from germline at one of its ends, possibly a read error. The chain combines TRBV7-7 with TRBJ2-2; D possibly corresponds to TRBD2 (5 bases). The germline V gene has CDR1 SSHAT and CDR2 FNYEAQ (reference sequence). The CDR3 is 13 residues long. The CDR3 spells CASSLLRDGELFF. In DNA form, the CDR3 reads TGTGCTAGCAGCTTATTACGGGACGGGGAGCTGTTTTTT.

This clonotype was counted between two and nine times. The chain is built from TRBV12-3 or TRBV12-4 and TRBJ2-3; TRBD2 matches 8 bases. This CDR3 has 15 amino acids. Germline trimming cut 7 bases from V and 0 bases from J; bases unmatched to any gene: 6. As DNA, the CDR3 is TGTGCCAGCACCCCGGGAGGGACGAGCACAGATACGCAGTATTTT. It is translated as CASTPGGTSTDTQYF.

This clonotype was observed a handful of times. The genes are TRBV7-2 and TRBJ2-3; D perhaps matches TRBD2 (5 bases). Germline V lookup: CDR1 SGHTA, CDR2 FQGNSA. The V and J ends lost 1 base and 6 bases respectively, with 14 bases between them. This CDR3 is built from 15 residues. The CDR3 here is CASSLGGPRRDTQYF. CDR3 bases: TGTGCCAGCAGCTTAGGTGGACCGAGGAGGGATACGCAGTATTTT.

The rearrangement links TRBV24-1 to TRBJ2-1; D not certain. Germline CDR1 KGHDR, CDR2 SFDVKD. V was clipped by 3 bases and J by 5 bases, with 1 base between them. This CDR3 region has 11 residues. The CDR3 region has the DNA TGTGCCACCAGTGATAACAATGAGCAGTTCTTC. This encodes CATSDNNEQFF.

The table lists this clonotype with a few counts. This chain joins TRBV19 and TRBJ2-7; D is uncertain. V was trimmed by 1 base and J by 5 bases, leaving 3 bases between them. Looked up from germline, CDR1 is LNHDA and CDR2 is SQIVND (reference sequence). This CDR3 region has 11 residues. CDR3 in amino acids: CASSIGHEQYF. In nucleotides, the CDR3 is TGTGCCAGTAGTATAGGACACGAGCAGTACTTC.

Many counts were recorded for this clonotype. The J gene is TRBJ2-3, the V gene TRBV6-5; D might be TRBD2 (6 bases). V was trimmed by 6 bases and J by 6 bases, leaving 13 bases between them. The germline gives CDR1 MNHEY, CDR2 SVGAGI. The CDR3 has 13 residues. The CDR3 reads CASSRGGEDTQYF. The DNA of the CDR3 is TGTGCCAGCAGCCGAGGAGGGGAGGATACGCAGTATTTT.

The chain has TRBV24-1 and TRBJ2-1; D perhaps matches TRBD2 (8 bases). V was trimmed by 3 bases and J by 7 bases, leaving 21 bases between them. The CDR3 has 17 amino acids. Germline values: CDR1 KGHDR, CDR2 SFDVKD. In nucleotides, the CDR3 is TGTGCCACCAGTGATAAGGGGGCCGGGGGGGCTTGGAATGAGCAGTTCTTC. Protein: CATSDKGAGGAWNEQFF.

This clonotype was observed a handful of times. The chain links TRBV29-1 to TRBJ2-5; 9 bases fit TRBD1. CDR3 size: 14 residues. Looked up from germline, CDR1 is SQVTM and CDR2 is ANQGSEA. J was trimmed by 1 base and V by 3 bases; bases with no gene match: 3. DNA of the CDR3: TGCAGCGTTGATTGGACAGGGGTCCAAGAGACCCAGTACTTC. As protein: CSVDWTGVQETQYF.

The V gene is TRBV5-1, the J gene TRBJ2-5, with D unclear. V was trimmed by 2 bases and J by 2 bases, leaving 7 bases between them. Germline CDR1 reads SGHRS; CDR2 reads YFSETQ. This CDR3 region has 13 residues. The CDR3 loop is CASSFGQQETQYF. The CDR3 DNA reads TGCGCCAGCAGCTTTGGTCAGCAAGAGACCCAGTACTTC.

The chain uses TRBV10-3 and TRBJ2-7, with 9 bases aligning to TRBD1. Per germline, CDR1 ENHRY and CDR2 SYGVKD. Trimming removed 0 bases from V and 3 bases from J; junction bases left unmatched: 6. The CDR3 consists of 16 residues. CDR3 residues: CAISESDRGSGYEQYF. CDR3 nucleotides: TGTGCCATCAGTGAGTCGGACAGGGGAAGTGGCTACGAGCAGTACTTC.

This clonotype has ten or more counts. The chain carries TRBV5-5 and TRBJ2-1; D possibly corresponds to TRBD1 (6 bases). This CDR3 is built from 12 residues. Germline assignment: CDR1 SGHKS and CDR2 YYEKEE (reference sequence). Between the trimmed V and J ends, which lost 0 bases and 15 bases, there was a span of 13 bases. The CDR3 sequence: CASSLAATGWFF. As DNA, the CDR3 is TGTGCCAGCAGCTTGGCGGCCACAGGGTGGTTCTTC.

This chain links TRBV4-1 with TRBJ1-5, with 9 nucleotides matching TRBD1. Germline CDR1 and CDR2: MGHRA and YSYEKL. The CDR3 covers 17 residues. V lost 1 base, J lost 5 bases, and 9 bases stayed unmatched. The CDR3 region has the DNA TGCGCCAGCAGCCAAGCGGGGACAGGGCGGAGGGATCAGCCCCAGCATTTT. It codes for CASSQAGTGRRDQPQHF.

The chain combines TRBV4-1 with TRBJ1-2; a weak D match, TRBD1 (5 bases). Trimming removed 4 bases from V and 2 bases from J, with 14 bases in between. Germline-derived CDR1 and CDR2 are MGHRA and YSYEKL. The CDR3 spans 15 residues. The CDR3 DNA sequence: TGCGCCAGCAGCCTCGGACAAGTTTTAAACTATGGCTACACCTTC. Translated: CASSLGQVLNYGYTF.

V is TRBV4-3 and J is TRBJ1-4; perhaps TRBD1 as D (5 bases). The CDR3 runs 13 residues. V lost 0 bases to trimming and J lost 8 bases, with 7 bases between them. Per the germline V gene, CDR1 is LGHNA and CDR2 is YSLEER. CDR3 region: CASSQDGGEKLFF. CDR3 nucleotide sequence: TGCGCCAGCAGCCAAGATGGGGGAGAAAAACTGTTTTTT.

In this sample, this clonotype turned up a few times. The V and J genes are TRBV28 and TRBJ2-7, with TRBD1 as a possible D gene (6 bases). This CDR3 has 14 amino acids. V lost 3 bases and J 2 bases, leaving 11 bases between the germline ends. Germline V gives CDR1 MDHEN, CDR2 SYDVKM. The CDR3 is CASSLQGRPYEQYV. Here the CDR3 DNA reads TGTGCCAGCAGTTTGCAGGGGCGCCCCTACGAGCAGTACGTC.

The chain recombines TRBV20-1 with TRBJ1-2, with TRBD1 identical over 7 bases. The germline V gene encodes CDR1 DFQATT and CDR2 SNEGSKA (reference sequence). There are 11 residues in the CDR3. V was pared by 8 bases and J by 8 bases, with 8 bases of the junction left unmatched. The chain's CDR3 is CSTRQGRGYTF. The CDR3 DNA sequence: TGCAGTACCCGACAGGGTCGCGGCTACACCTTC.

The chain recombines TRBV6-5 with TRBJ2-2, with 8 bases that match TRBD1. Losses at the gene ends were 5 bases for V and 5 bases for J; bases not matched to a gene: 4. The CDR3 sequence is 14 residues long. The V gene's germline CDR1 is MNHEY and CDR2 SVGAGI. CDR3: CASSRTGRTGELFF. In DNA form, the CDR3 reads TGTGCCAGCAGTAGGACAGGGCGAACCGGGGAGCTGTTTTTT.

The V gene is TRBV5-1, the J gene TRBJ2-5; D is perhaps TRBD2 (7 bases). Germline CDR1 reads SGHRS; CDR2 reads YFSETQ. CDR3 length: 15 amino acids. The ends were cut back, 1 base at V and 4 bases at J, with 14 bases in the middle. The CDR3 reads CASSLQWGGTETQYF. In nucleotides, the CDR3 is TGCGCCAGCAGCTTGCAGTGGGGGGGCACAGAGACCCAGTACTTC.

This clonotype has only a few counts. The V and J genes are TRBV7-2 and TRBJ2-3; a possible D gene is TRBD2 (5 bases). V was shortened by 5 bases and J by 3 bases, with 15 bases between the two germline ends. This CDR3 contains 15 residues. Germline lookup yields CDR1 SGHTA and CDR2 FQGNSA. The CDR3 DNA sequence: TGTGCCAGCAGCCATCGGACTCGGGCGACAGATACGCAGTATTTT. Amino acids: CASSHRTRATDTQYF.

The chain recombines TRBV14 with TRBJ2-5; no reliable D call. The V end lost 0 bases, the J end lost 5 bases, and 16 bases lay between the germline ends. Germline values: CDR1 SGHDN, CDR2 FVKESK. The CDR3 has 16 amino acids. CDR3 nucleotide sequence: TGTGCCAGCAGCCAAGATCCCCGAAGACCTCGGGAGACCCAGTACTTC. This encodes CASSQDPRRPRETQYF.